The subject of this entry is one T cell receptor beta chain. Its target antigen remains unknown. Base qualities are not at hand, and no much larger clone is one base apart. The library was produced with the immunoSEQ multiplex PCR assay. For most patients, genomic DNA was isolated using the Qiagen DNeasy Blood and Tissue Kit and was shipped frozen to Adaptive Biotechnologies for TCR sequencing. High-throughput TCR-beta CDR3 sequencing of genomic DNA from most patients was performed by Adaptive Biotechnologies. Concerning the study's data processing: Adaptive's ImmunoSEQ software supplied the TCR sequencing data for more than 15 patients, while MiXCR and VDJtools were used to process a few other patients. CD4 versus CD8 sorting errors were corrected by removing sequences found in both subsets at a frequency ratio below 5:1. CDR3 nucleotide sequences shared by donor and recipient were removed because the origin of these sequences could not be assigned. To count as alloreactive, a clone needed at least 2-fold expansion over unstimulated cells and a minimum CFSE-low frequency of 0.002% (template counts) or 0.001% (read counts). A clone was considered mappable if detected in the sequenced pre-transplant spleen, lymph node, or MLR CFSE-low populations of the donor or recipient. Cumulative frequency of alloreactive clones was calculated as a percentage of all sequences weighted by copy number. TCRdb mirrors the immuneACCESS table, restricted to in-frame sequences. Some clones are absent from its copies; in checked studies, under half trace to an unresolved V gene, and the reason for the others is unknown. D and trimming were read from the DNA, whereas the V and J calls and clone size are those reported in that table. The sample data list roughly 120,000 clones, and approximately 95% of these were observed just once. Over 2.5% of the sample is held by the ten biggest clonotypes.

Sample time point, as interpreted from the label and publication: cells obtained before transplantation from donor or recipient. CD3+CD4+ and CD3+CD8+ populations were FACS-sorted from unstimulated pre-transplant donor and recipient cells taken from spleen or lymph nodes. The source of the sample is a study of graft-versus-host responses after intestinal transplantation (TCRdb year 2021). Regarding the research as a whole: Recipients received multivisceral, liver-intestinal, or isolated intestinal transplants. Anti-thymocyte globulin induction was given to all recipients, followed by maintenance tacrolimus and steroids for 2 to 3 years. After intestinal transplantation, graft-versus-host and host-versus-graft alloreactive T cell clones in the graft, circulation and bone marrow were tracked using bulk TCR-beta CDR3 sequencing. To identify alloreactive clones, pre-transplant mixed lymphocyte reaction products were sequenced and compared with unstimulated pre-transplant donor and recipient T cells. The cohort enrolled 24 intestinal transplant recipients, one of whom was a retransplant, and 3 patients without pretransplant specimens were excluded. A peak of at least 4% donor T cells among recipient peripheral blood mononuclear cells was the definition used for donor T cell macrochimerism. Instead of going to the commercial service, samples from a few later patients were sequenced in-house on an Illumina MiSeq and processed with MiXCR.

A distance of 10 bases separates the germline ends of V and J, which lose 2 bases and 2 bases respectively. The CDR3 runs 15 amino acids, cysteine and phenylalanine included. Only the CDR3 part of the read is kept: 45 bases, read in frame from the first base. CDR1 and CDR2 are read off the germline V gene as MNHNS and SASEGT. The full study reports these points: Early after transplant, peak levels of circulating GvH clones were associated with declines in HvG clones. GvH clones were detected in recipient bone marrow, and some of these GvH clones were observed earlier in ileal mucosa or blood, consistent with an intestinal mucosal origin. In the allografts of patients with donor T cell macrochimerism, GvH to HvG T cell clonal ratios were high. Conclusions were limited by the relatively low number and heterogeneity of intestinal transplant patients.

Material: unstimulated CD8+ T cells sorted from spleen or lymph node cells, obtained before intestinal transplant. The rearranged segments are TRBV6-1 and TRBJ1-5; the best D guess is TRBD1, with 5 bases matching. The source is a human donor who received an intestinal transplant. The nucleotide sequence is TGTGCCAGCAGTGAATCAGGGTATGGCAATCAGCCCCAGCATTTT. This codes for CASSESGYGNQPQHF.